This entry describes one T cell receptor beta chain. Its specificity is unknown. V dropped 7 bases and J dropped 0; count of bases not matched to a gene: 10. The CDR3 covers 15 residues. From germline, CDR1 is SQVTM and CDR2 ANQGSEA. This sample was taken from a study of T cell responses to AZD1222 COVID-19 vaccine. The method was immunoSEQ multiplex PCR; TCRdb's version includes in-frame clones alone and lacks a portion of them. Of fewer than 200,000 clones detected, about 90% appear once; the ten largest clones hold more than 9%. Notes on the study in general: In all cases, repertoires were sampled only after the peak T cell response. Clonal diversity may have been underestimated, and the donors were mostly white British, with more females than males. Baseline seropositives among AZD1222 recipients totaled only five to seven.

This chain joins TRBV29-1 and TRBJ1-1, with 8 nucleotides matching TRBD1. This specimen was peripheral blood, taken 28 days after the second AZD1222 dose. The TCR comes from an adult who received the AZD1222 COVID-19 vaccine. The CDR3 loop reads CSARTGMGLNTEAFF. The CDR3 region has the DNA TGCAGCGCCAGGACAGGGATGGGGTTGAACACTGAAGCTTTCTTT.